The 26 T cell receptor beta chains below come from one sample, sequenced in a study of shared clonotypes between healthy human individuals. Clones were sequenced by immunoSEQ multiplex PCR, and TCRdb holds only the in-frame ones, with some missing. The sample has roughly 2.2 million clones, 80% to 95% seen once; the top ten hold around 0.38%. The sample consisted of naive CD4+ T cells from PBMCs. Described subset: CD45RA+ positively selected. All receptors derive from a man aged 18 to 30 in good health. Some clones in this sample may be carry-over from other donors' samples.

The V call is TRBV5-1, the J call TRBJ1-1; D is undetermined. The CDR3 has 14 amino acids. V was shortened by 3 bases and J by 0 bases, with 9 bases between the two germline ends. The germline V gene has CDR1 SGHRS and CDR2 YFSETQ. As DNA, the CDR3 is TGCGCCAGCAGCTCCAGCACCTTGAACACTGAAGCTTTCTTT. It specifies CASSSSTLNTEAFF.

A few counts support this clone. The same CDR3 arises from other DNA sequences in this sample as well. This sequence joins TRBV6-5 and TRBJ2-3; D is unresolved. The germline gives CDR1 MNHEY, CDR2 SVGAGI. There are 12 residues in the CDR3. Trimming pared 0 bases from V and 5 bases from J, leaving 3 bases between. The CDR3 DNA reads as TGTGCCAGCAGTTACTCGGGAGATACGCAGTATTTT. Protein sequence: CASSYSGDTQYF.

This clone was counted a single time. The V and J genes are TRBV4-1 and TRBJ2-7; no reliable D call. V lost 2 bases to trimming and J lost 11 bases, with 10 bases between them. CDR1 is MGHRA and CDR2 is YSYEKL in the germline V gene. This CDR3 spans 11 amino acids. The CDR3 is CASSQQGFKYF. The DNA of the CDR3 is TGCGCCAGCAGCCAACAAGGGTTTAAGTACTTC.

V and J are TRBV7-2 and TRBJ1-1, with no clear D. Trimming stripped 5 bases from V and 4 bases from J, with 20 bases between. The CDR3 is 16 residues long. Germline CDR1 reads SGHTA; CDR2 reads FQGNSA. CDR3 DNA: TGTGCCAGCAGCCCCCGGGAGGTAAGGGTGGGCACTGAAGCTTTCTTT. It yields the protein CASSPREVRVGTEAFF.

This rearrangement joins TRBV30 to TRBJ2-3, with D perhaps TRBD2 (6 bases). Trimming left V 5 bases short and J 1 base short, with 25 bases between. This CDR3 has 18 residues. Germline loops: CDR1 GTSNPN, CDR2 SVGIG (reference sequence). The CDR3 protein is CAWFDGLMTTTRTDTQYF. CDR3 nucleotide sequence: TGTGCCTGGTTCGACGGACTAATGACTACTACCCGCACAGATACGCAGTATTTT.

The rearrangement uses TRBV5-5 and TRBJ2-2; TRBD2 is a possible D gene (6 bases). V was shortened by 0 bases and J by 3 bases, with 12 bases between the two germline ends. CDR3 size: 16 residues. Per the germline V gene, CDR1 is SGHKS and CDR2 is YYEKEE (reference sequence). The CDR3 sequence is CASSLVAGTDTGELFF. CDR3 DNA: TGTGCCAGCAGCTTGGTCGCGGGAACGGACACCGGGGAGCTGTTTTTT.

This clone was picked up one time. The chain joins TRBV27 to TRBJ2-7; TRBD2 matches at 7 bases. CDR1 is MNHEY and CDR2 is SMNVEV in the germline V gene (reference sequence). The ends lost 0 bases at V and 0 bases at J; junction bases unmatched: 5. CDR3 length: 16 amino acids. The CDR3 sequence: CASSLSRTRISYEQYF. The CDR3 DNA follows: TGTGCCAGCAGTTTATCACGGACTAGAATCTCCTACGAGCAGTACTTC.

The chain recombines TRBV4-1 with TRBJ2-1; 13 bases align to TRBD2. V shed 1 base and J 5 bases; nucleotides not matched to a gene: 8. Germline V lookup: CDR1 MGHRA, CDR2 YSYEKL. CDR3 size: 18 residues. The CDR3 coding sequence is TGCGCCAGCAGCCAAGCTATTATACTAGCGGGAGGGAACAATGAGCAGTTCTTC. Encoded protein: CASSQAIILAGGNNEQFF.

The rearrangement links TRBV9 to TRBJ2-1; TRBD2 aligns across 15 bases. Germline V CDR1 and CDR2: SGDLS, YYNGEE. The V segment lost 4 bases and the J segment 5 bases; nucleotides outside the gene matches: 7. This CDR3 has 17 residues. CDR3 in amino acids: CASSPRTSGRGDNEQFF. CDR3 sequence (DNA): TGTGCCAGCAGCCCCAGGACTAGCGGGAGGGGGGACAATGAGCAGTTCTTC.

On this clone itself: Its ends do not fully match the called genes, so a read error is possible. CDR3 amino acids: CASSLGTSLNF. In DNA form, the CDR3 reads TGCGCCAGCAGCTTAGGGACTAGCCTGAACTTC. The gene calls are TRBV5-1 and TRBJ2-7, with 9 bases identical to TRBD2. This CDR3 comprises 11 residues. Per the germline V gene, CDR1 is SGHRS and CDR2 is YFSETQ.

The chain links TRBV14 to TRBJ2-3; perhaps TRBD2 as D (5 bases). Germline V gene lookup returns CDR1 SGHDN and CDR2 FVKESK. V was trimmed by 1 base and J by 4 bases, leaving 12 bases between them. CDR3 length equals 15 residues. The CDR3 nucleotides read TGTGCCAGCAGCCAAGCCGGGATAGCACCAGATACGCAGTATTTT. It yields the protein CASSQAGIAPDTQYF.

The chain has TRBV14 and TRBJ2-7; 8 nucleotides agree with TRBD2. The CDR3 has 22 amino acids. CDR1 and CDR2 from the germline V gene are SGHDN and FVKESK. Trimming took 8 bases from V and 5 from J; bases not matched to a gene: 35. The CDR3 spells CASDDEEDQAGVQGNGSHEQYF. For the CDR3, the DNA is TGTGCCAGCGACGATGAGGAGGACCAAGCGGGAGTTCAAGGAAACGGGTCGCACGAGCAGTACTTC.

The V call is TRBV28, the J call TRBJ1-2; D not certain. The germline V gene encodes CDR1 MDHEN and CDR2 SYDVKM. The CDR3 runs to 14 residues. V dropped 2 bases and J dropped 8 bases, with 15 bases sitting between them. CDR3 region: CASSLETGLRGYTF. The DNA of the CDR3 is TGTGCCAGCAGTTTAGAGACTGGTTTACGGGGCTACACCTTC.

A word on this clone: The sample carries other DNA sequences with the same CDR3. The gene calls are TRBV28 and TRBJ1-2, with a possible D match to TRBD1 (5 bases). The CDR3 runs to 12 residues. The germline V and J ends were trimmed by 3 bases and 5 bases, with 7 bases remaining between them. The germline V gene has CDR1 MDHEN and CDR2 SYDVKM. CDR3 sequence: CASSFRQYGYTF. In DNA, the CDR3 is TGTGCCAGCAGTTTTAGACAGTATGGCTACACCTTC.

The chain combines TRBV5-8 with TRBJ2-7; maybe TRBD1 (6 bases). CDR1 is SGHTS and CDR2 is YDEGEE in the germline V gene. Trimming left V 3 bases short and J 5 bases short, with 15 bases between. The CDR3 loop spans 14 amino acids. CDR3 bases: TGTGCCAGCAGCTGGACAGTGAGGGGCGACGAGCAGTACTTC. It codes for CASSWTVRGDEQYF.

A word on this clone: This same CDR3 is encoded by further DNA sequences in the sample. The V call is TRBV7-2, the J call TRBJ1-1; the D is unclear. Germline loops: CDR1 SGHTA, CDR2 FQGNSA. The CDR3 loop spans 13 amino acids. Trimming pared 2 bases from V and 5 bases from J, leaving 9 bases between. The CDR3 loop reads CASSLTAGTEAFF. CDR3 in DNA: TGTGCCAGCAGCTTAACCGCCGGGACTGAAGCTTTCTTT.

The chain is built from TRBV11-2 and TRBJ2-1, with TRBD2 as a possible D gene (6 bases). CDR1 and CDR2 from the germline V gene are SGHAT and FQNNGV. This CDR3 spans 13 amino acids. V was clipped by 1 base and J by 9 bases, with 10 bases between them. CDR3 in amino acids: CASSLVAGFEQFF. The CDR3 coding sequence is TGTGCCAGCAGCTTAGTGGCGGGATTTGAGCAGTTCTTC.

The CDR3 sequence: CASSFSLLLGYPSTDTQYF. The CDR3, as DNA: TGCGCCAGCAGCTTTTCCCTCTTATTGGGATACCCTAGCACAGATACGCAGTATTTT. The chain is built from TRBV5-1 and TRBJ2-3, with D unclear. Trimming left V 2 bases short and J 0 bases short, with 22 bases between. Germline assignment: CDR1 SGHRS and CDR2 YFSETQ. This CDR3 has 19 residues.

The CDR3 nucleotides read TGTGCCAGCAGTTTATCTCCCTTCGTCCTGCCAACCTACGAGCAGTACTTC. It translates to CASSLSPFVLPTYEQYF. This chain connects TRBV28 to TRBJ2-7; no clear D. With 1 base removed from V and 2 bases from J, the gap between germline ends came to 18 bases. CDR3 length equals 17 residues. The germline V gene has CDR1 MDHEN and CDR2 SYDVKM.

The chain employs TRBV7-8 and TRBJ2-5; 12 positions agree with TRBD2. Germline CDR1 reads SGHVS; CDR2 reads FQNEAQ. V trimming: 5 bases; J trimming: 5 bases; junction bases outside the gene matches: 9. The CDR3 loop spans 16 amino acids. DNA for the CDR3: TGTGCCAGCAGCGGTGTGACTAGCGGGAGCCGGGAGACCCAGTACTTC. Residues: CASSGVTSGSRETQYF.

The chain has TRBV2 and TRBJ2-3; TRBD2 matches at 9 bases. The V gene's germline CDR1 is SNHLY and CDR2 FYNNEI. This CDR3 spans 14 amino acids. J was trimmed by 2 bases and V by 8 bases; bases with no gene match: 5. CDR3 DNA sequence: TGTGCCAGCGGTCTAGCGGGAACCACAGATACGCAGTATTTT. It encodes CASGLAGTTDTQYF.

This chain connects TRBV25-1 to TRBJ1-2; unclear D gene. This CDR3 has 15 residues. Germline V gene sequence: CDR1 MGHDK, CDR2 SYGVNS. V lost 6 bases and J 6 bases, leaving 20 bases between the germline ends. The CDR3 here is CASSLPRASENGYTF. DNA of the CDR3: TGTGCCAGCAGCCTTCCTCGGGCGTCAGAAAATGGCTACACCTTC.

The chain recombines TRBV7-9 with TRBJ1-5, with 7 nucleotides matching TRBD1. Looked up from germline, CDR1 is SEHNR and CDR2 is FQNEAQ (reference sequence). CDR3 length: 13 amino acids. J lost 6 bases, V lost 11 bases, and 10 bases had no gene match. CDR3 protein: CAGTGEGGQPQHF. CDR3 in DNA: TGTGCCGGTACAGGGGAAGGGGGTCAGCCCCAGCATTTT. The full variable domain, completed using reference TRBV7-9 and TRBJ1-5, is DTGVSQNPRHKITKRGQNVTFRCDPISEHNRLYWYRQTLGQGPEFLTYFQNEAQLEKSRLLSDRFSAERPKGSFSTLEIQRTEQGDSAMYLCAGTGEGGQPQHFGDGTRLSIL.

This chain links TRBV2 with TRBJ2-5, with 8 bases aligning to TRBD1. The CDR3 sequence is 14 residues long. Losses at the gene ends were 5 bases for V and 2 bases for J; bases not matched to a gene: 4. Germline CDR1 SNHLY, CDR2 FYNNEI. The CDR3 protein is CASSYGTGQETQYF. The DNA of the CDR3 is TGTGCCAGCAGTTACGGGACAGGACAAGAGACCCAGTACTTC.

This chain uses TRBV11-2 with TRBJ1-1; 8 bases are shared with TRBD1. The length of the CDR3 is 17 residues. CDR1 SGHAT and CDR2 FQNNGV come from the germline V gene. J was trimmed by 8 bases and V by 1 base; bases with no gene match: 15. The CDR3 coding sequence is TGTGCCAGCAGCTTAGCCGGGAACAGGGGGGTGGGAGAGGAAGCTTTCTTT. It yields the protein CASSLAGNRGVGEEAFF.

CDR3 sequence (DNA): TGTGCCAGCAGTTCAACCAGCTCCCAGCCCCAGCATTTT. Residues: CASSSTSSQPQHF. The V gene is TRBV6-5, the J gene TRBJ1-5, with unresolved D. The CDR3 runs 13 residues. Trimming left V 4 bases short and J 7 bases short, with 11 bases between. CDR1 is MNHEY and CDR2 is SVGAGI in the germline V gene.